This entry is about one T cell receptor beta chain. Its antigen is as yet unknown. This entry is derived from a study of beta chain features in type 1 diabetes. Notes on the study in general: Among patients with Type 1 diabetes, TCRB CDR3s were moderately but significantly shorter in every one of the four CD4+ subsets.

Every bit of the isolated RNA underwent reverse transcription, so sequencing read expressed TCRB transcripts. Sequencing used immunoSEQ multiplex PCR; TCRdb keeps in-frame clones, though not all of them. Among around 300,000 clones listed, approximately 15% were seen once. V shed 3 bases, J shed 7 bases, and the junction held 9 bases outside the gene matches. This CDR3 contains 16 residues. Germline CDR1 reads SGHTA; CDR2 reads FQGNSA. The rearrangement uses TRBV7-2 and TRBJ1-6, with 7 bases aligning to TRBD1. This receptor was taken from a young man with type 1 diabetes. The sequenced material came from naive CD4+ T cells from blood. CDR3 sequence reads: CASSLNPGTVNSPLHF. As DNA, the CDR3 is TGTGCCAGCAGCTTGAACCCCGGGACAGTAAATTCACCCCTCCACTTT.